A single T cell receptor beta chain is shown here with its context. Antigen specificity is unknown. The sample belongs to a study of shared clonotypes between healthy human individuals. Whole-study results and caveats: Between four donors, naive CD4 clonotypes were shared at a level of roughly 5.5%.

Naive CD8 cells, CD45RO-negative and positively selected for CCR7, excluded terminally differentiated effector memory CD45RA+ cells. Germline V lookup: CDR1 SGDLS, CDR2 YYNGEE. Trimming removed 0 bases at V and 2 bases at J, with 9 bases between. This CDR3 is 14 amino acids long. Sequencing was at deep level. Study processing details: Junction-only sequences without quality scores came from ImmunoSEQ, so filtering differed. The data were produced by immunoSEQ multiplex PCR, yet TCRdb's version contains in-frame clones alone and is incomplete. The DNA was the basis for D and trimming; V, J and clone size are from that table. This table has nearly 2 million clones, about 94% appearing once.

The sequencing sample was made of naive CD8+ T cells sorted from blood. The receptor comes from a man younger than 35 in good health. The chain couples TRBV9 to TRBJ2-7; no clear D. Written as DNA, the CDR3 is TGTGCCAGCAGCGTAGAATTACCACCCTACGAGCAGTACTTC. Its protein is CASSVELPPYEQYF.